These 31 T cell receptor beta chains originate from one sample sequenced in a study of cytomegalovirus exposure and HLA in healthy donors. PCR involved 60 Vbeta and 13 Jbeta primers. Profiled with immunoSEQ multiplex PCR; TCRdb holds only in-frame clones, not every one. The sample holds about 43,000 clones, approximately 80% seen once. The sequencing input was PBMCs. The receptors were gathered from a young man in good health and CMV-seronegative.

This chain connects TRBV29-1 to TRBJ2-1; 13 positions match TRBD2. The V gene's germline CDR1 is SQVTM and CDR2 ANQGSEA. V lost 6 bases to trimming and J lost 6 bases; unmatched junction nucleotides: 5. The CDR3 spans 14 residues. CDR3 bases: TGCAGCGTCATCACTAGCGGGAGGGCCAATGAGCAGTTCTTC. Translated, it gives CSVITSGRANEQFF.

As for this clone: In the same sample, other DNA sequences code for this CDR3. The V gene is TRBV7-9, the J gene TRBJ1-2; the D gene is possibly TRBD1 (6 bases). With 1 base removed from V and 4 bases from J, the gap between germline ends came to 10 bases. The CDR3 has 14 residues. CDR1 and CDR2 from the germline V gene are SEHNR and FQNEAQ (reference sequence). CDR3 coding DNA: TGTGCCAGCAGCTTAGGGTCAGGGGCCTATGGCTACACCTTC. Translating gives CASSLGSGAYGYTF.

This sequence joins TRBV6-1 and TRBJ2-3; 8 bases align to TRBD2. Germline V lookup: CDR1 MNHNS, CDR2 SASEGT. The CDR3 is 16 residues long. The J segment lost 0 bases and the V segment lost 5 bases, leaving 7 bases of the junction unmatched. The DNA of the CDR3 is TGTGCCAGCAGTCAAGTTTCTAGCGGGAGCACAGATACGCAGTATTTT. Residues: CASSQVSSGSTDTQYF.

The chain recombines TRBV21-1 with TRBJ2-7; the table assigns TRBD1, which was not confirmed against the DNA. TRBV21-1 is given as a pseudogene. The CDR3 has 10 residues. The CDR3 is CASSNSEQYF. The DNA of the CDR3 is TGTGCCAGCAGCAACAGCGAGCAGTACTTC.

Only one count was recorded for this clone. V usage is TRBV7-7 and J usage is TRBJ2-1, with a possible D match to TRBD2 (5 bases). The length of the CDR3 is 15 residues. Germline loops: CDR1 SSHAT, CDR2 FNYEAQ (reference sequence). With 4 bases removed from V and 10 bases from J, the gap between germline ends came to 20 bases. CDR3: CASSSRAEPMGEQFF. CDR3 sequence (DNA): TGTGCCAGCAGCTCGCGGGCGGAACCCATGGGGGAGCAGTTCTTC.

There are a few counts of this clone. This sequence joins TRBV30 and TRBJ2-7, with TRBD2 identical over 7 bases. The CDR3 has 12 amino acids. The V gene's germline CDR1 is GTSNPN and CDR2 SVGIG (reference sequence). With 6 bases clipped from V and 4 bases from J, the junction kept 6 bases outside the gene matches. For the CDR3, the DNA is TGTGCCTGCACCTGGGGGGGGTACGAGCAGTACTTC. This sequence encodes CACTWGGYEQYF. Together with reference TRBV30 and TRBJ2-7, the CDR3 gives the full variable domain: SQTIHQWPATLVQPVGSPLSLECTVEGTSNPNLYWYRQAAGRGLQLLFYSVGIGQISSEVPQNLSASRPQDRQFILSSKKLLLSDSGFYLCACTWGGYEQYFGPGTRLTVT.

V gene TRBV28 combines with J gene TRBJ2-5; 11 bases are shared with TRBD2. The tail of the sequence fits TRBJ2-7 better, so the J call may be wrong. This CDR3 is built from 15 residues. Germline CDR1 is MDHEN and CDR2 is SYDVKM. The DNA for the CDR3 is TGTGCCAGCAGTTCACTAGCGGGAGCAACCTACGAGCAGTACTTC. This encodes CASSSLAGATYEQYF.

V and J are TRBV9 and TRBJ2-7; D is perhaps TRBD2 (5 bases). Per germline, CDR1 SGDLS and CDR2 YYNGEE. The CDR3 consists of 15 residues. Deletions cut 0 bases from V and 0 bases from J, with 10 bases between. CDR3 loop: CASSVGSGGSYEQYF. The CDR3 DNA reads TGTGCCAGCAGCGTAGGGAGCGGTGGCTCCTACGAGCAGTACTTC.

The V gene is TRBV28, the J gene TRBJ2-7; D is unclear. Germline CDR1 MDHEN, CDR2 SYDVKM. The V end lost 6 bases, the J end lost 4 bases, and 16 bases lay between the germline ends. This CDR3 contains 14 residues. The CDR3 nucleotides are TGTGCCAGCAGGCCTCGACCGAGGATTTACGAGCAGTACTTC. This sequence encodes CASRPRPRIYEQYF.

J is TRBJ2-3 and V is TRBV10-3; a possible D gene is TRBD1 (6 bases). This CDR3 spans 13 amino acids. The germline V and J ends were trimmed by 7 bases and 3 bases, with 11 bases remaining between them. Looked up from germline, CDR1 is ENHRY and CDR2 is SYGVKD. CDR3 amino acids: CAITAGDTDTQYF. The CDR3 region has the DNA TGTGCCATCACGGCAGGGGATACAGATACGCAGTATTTT.

The V gene is TRBV19, the J gene TRBJ2-7, with TRBD2 matching over 10 bases. V lost 5 bases and J lost 6; bases outside the gene matches: 13. Germline-derived CDR1 and CDR2 are LNHDA and SQIVND (reference sequence). The CDR3 spans 16 residues. The CDR3 loop is CASSVTSGIRAREQYF. As DNA, the CDR3 is TGTGCCAGTAGTGTCACTAGCGGGATTCGGGCGCGCGAGCAGTACTTC.

This clone was picked up one time. This chain connects TRBV10-1 to TRBJ2-3, with 9 bases fitting TRBD2. This CDR3 spans 16 amino acids. V lost 5 bases, J lost 2 bases, and 8 bases stayed unmatched. Germline CDR1 and CDR2: WNHNN and SYGVQD (reference sequence). The DNA of the CDR3 is TGCGCCAGCAGTTGGACTAGCGACGAAGACACAGATACGCAGTATTTT. This encodes CASSWTSDEDTDTQYF.

This rearrangement joins TRBV9 to TRBJ2-7, with 12 bases identical to TRBD1. CDR3 length: 15 amino acids. Per germline, CDR1 SGDLS and CDR2 YYNGEE. The V and J ends lost 3 bases and 5 bases, in that order; junction bases with no gene match: 6. In DNA form, the CDR3 reads TGTGCCAGCAGCGGGGACAGGGGGCGTTATGACGAGCAGTACTTC. Amino acids: CASSGDRGRYDEQYF.

This clone was detected once. The chain has TRBV4-2 and TRBJ2-4; 9 nucleotides agree with TRBD2. The CDR3 sequence is 17 residues long. Germline V lookup: CDR1 LGHNA, CDR2 YNFKEQ. J lost 3 bases, V lost 2 bases, and 8 bases had no gene match. The CDR3 DNA reads as TGTGCCAGCAGCCAAACGGGGCGGGAGGGCCGCAAAAACATTCAGTACTTC. Translated, it gives CASSQTGREGRKNIQYF.

The chain couples TRBV10-3 to TRBJ2-1, with 8 bases fitting TRBD2. Germline CDR1 is ENHRY and CDR2 is SYGVKD. CDR3 length equals 13 residues. The V gene end was trimmed by 11 bases and the J gene end by 1 base; junction bases not matched to a gene: 4. The CDR3 sequence: CALGGASYNEQFF. CDR3 nucleotide sequence: TGTGCCCTCGGGGGGGCTTCCTACAATGAGCAGTTCTTC.

The chain has TRBV7-2 and TRBJ2-1; TRBD1 might be the D (7 bases). The germline V and J ends were trimmed by 1 base and 10 bases, with 11 bases remaining between them. The CDR3 has 13 amino acids. Germline CDR1 is SGHTA and CDR2 is FQGNSA. CDR3 DNA: TGTGCCAGCAGCTTAGAGGAGGGGGCCGAGCAGTTCTTC. It translates to CASSLEEGAEQFF.

The chain carries TRBV5-1 and TRBJ2-3; TRBD2 aligns across 8 bases. The CDR3 has 16 amino acids. Germline CDR1 is SGHRS and CDR2 is YFSETQ. With V trimmed by 0 bases and J by 8 bases, 11 bases remained unmatched. CDR3 amino acids: CASSLAIGSGEATQYF. For the CDR3, the DNA is TGCGCCAGCAGCTTGGCCATAGGTAGCGGGGAGGCTACGCAGTATTTT.

The CDR3 reads CASSSRGYEKLFF. CDR3 sequence (DNA): TGTGCCAGTAGTAGCAGGGGTTACGAAAAACTGTTTTTT. The V gene is TRBV19, the J gene TRBJ1-4, with D perhaps matching TRBD1 (6 bases). Between the trimmed V and J ends, which lost 4 bases and 8 bases, there was a span of 11 bases. The germline V gene has CDR1 LNHDA and CDR2 SQIVND (reference sequence). The CDR3 is 13 amino acids.

The gene calls are TRBV28 and TRBJ2-3; D is undetermined. There are 14 residues in the CDR3. The V end lost 7 bases, the J end lost 2 bases, and 13 bases lay between the germline ends. Per the germline V gene, CDR1 is MDHEN and CDR2 is SYDVKM. CDR3 DNA sequence: TGTGCCAGCATCAGCCCGGGTCCCACAGATACGCAGTATTTT. Translating it yields CASISPGPTDTQYF.

J is TRBJ2-7 and V is TRBV7-7; 8 bases agree with TRBD2. Germline V gene data show CDR1 as SSHAT and CDR2 as FNYEAQ (reference sequence). The V gene end was trimmed by 3 bases and the J gene end by 5 bases; junction bases not matched to a gene: 3. There are 13 residues in the CDR3. CDR3 in amino acids: CASSLAGGHEQYF. CDR3 nucleotides: TGTGCCAGCAGCTTGGCGGGAGGCCACGAGCAGTACTTC.

The chain combines TRBV11-1 with TRBJ1-4; possible D gene TRBD1, 6 bases. Germline lookup yields CDR1 SGHAT and CDR2 FQDESV (reference sequence). With 3 bases removed from V and 10 bases from J, the gap between germline ends came to 12 bases. The CDR3 length is 13 residues. CDR3 residues: CASSFGQSAKLFF. The CDR3, as DNA: TGTGCCAGCAGCTTTGGACAGTCCGCAAAACTGTTTTTT.

This chain joins TRBV6-1 and TRBJ2-1; D is perhaps TRBD1 (5 bases). Germline CDR1 is MNHNS and CDR2 is SASEGT. V was clipped by 10 bases and J by 5 bases, with 15 bases between them. The CDR3 consists of 13 residues. The CDR3 protein is CATELTRDNEQFF. DNA of the CDR3: TGTGCCACCGAACTCACCAGGGACAATGAGCAGTTCTTC.

This sequence joins TRBV27 and TRBJ2-7; 12 nucleotides line up with TRBD2. CDR1 and CDR2 from the germline V gene are MNHEY and SMNVEV (reference sequence). There are 16 residues in the CDR3. The V gene end was trimmed by 7 bases and the J gene end by 2 bases; junction bases not matched to a gene: 9. The chain's CDR3 is CASNSWTSGNAYEQYF. In DNA, the CDR3 is TGTGCCAGCAACTCCTGGACTAGCGGGAATGCCTACGAGCAGTACTTC.

This chain uses TRBV5-1 with TRBJ1-2; a weak D match, TRBD1 (6 bases). The V end was cut by 5 bases, the J end by 0 bases, with 14 bases between. This CDR3 comprises 15 residues. Germline CDR1 reads SGHRS; CDR2 reads YFSETQ. CDR3 sequence (DNA): TGCGCCAGCAGATGGTCGGGGGGCTCTAACTATGGCTACACCTTC. Translation: CASRWSGGSNYGYTF. Full variable domain (outside the CDR3, taken from reference TRBV5-1 and TRBJ1-2): KAGVTQTPRYLIKTRGQQVTLSCSPISGHRSVSWYQQTPGQGLQFLFEYFSETQRNKGNFPGRFSGRQFSNSRSEMNVSTLELGDSALYLCASRWSGGSNYGYTFGSGTRLTVV.

On this clone: Additional DNA sequences in this sample encode the identical CDR3. This chain connects TRBV7-2 to TRBJ2-7; maybe TRBD2 (6 bases). In germline, CDR1 is SGHTA, CDR2 FQGNSA. This CDR3 region has 14 residues. Trimming removed 5 bases from V and 0 bases from J, with 11 bases in between. The CDR3 here is CASSPGGASYEQYF. The CDR3 DNA reads as TGTGCCAGCAGCCCCGGGGGAGCCTCCTACGAGCAGTACTTC.

The chain employs TRBV7-4 and TRBJ2-1, with 11 bases fitting TRBD2. CDR3 length: 15 amino acids. CDR1 is SGHVT, CDR2 SQSDAQ, per germline. The trim removed 5 bases at V and 8 bases at J, leaving 8 bases unmatched. CDR3 sequence reads: CASSRPPTSGDEQFF. The CDR3 coding sequence is TGTGCCAGCAGCCGACCCCCGACTAGCGGGGATGAGCAGTTCTTC.

The rearrangement joins TRBV9 to TRBJ2-1; D possibly corresponds to TRBD1 (6 bases). CDR1 SGDLS and CDR2 YYNGEE come from the germline V gene. Trimming took off 4 bases at V and 5 bases at J, with 19 bases between the two ends. This CDR3 has 16 residues. The CDR3 sequence is CASSTRGTPLNNEQFF. DNA of the CDR3: TGTGCCAGCAGCACCAGAGGGACACCCTTAAACAATGAGCAGTTCTTC. Full variable domain (rest looked up from reference TRBV9 and TRBJ2-1): DSGVTQTPKHLITATGQRVTLRCSPRSGDLSVYWYQQSLDQGLQFLIQYYNGEERAKGNILERFSAQQFPDLHSELNLSSLELGDSALYFCASSTRGTPLNNEQFFGPGTRLTVL.

J is TRBJ2-1 and V is TRBV9; 13 bases map to TRBD2. Looked up from germline, CDR1 is SGDLS and CDR2 is YYNGEE. This CDR3 region has 19 residues. The V gene end was trimmed by 4 bases and the J gene end by 2 bases; junction bases not matched to a gene: 12. In DNA, the CDR3 is TGTGCCAGCAGCACCCGACTAGCGGGAGGAGGAGGGACCTACAATGAGCAGTTCTTC. Protein product: CASSTRLAGGGGTYNEQFF.

The chain links TRBV15 to TRBJ1-4; 7 nucleotides match TRBD1. From germline, CDR1 is LNHNV and CDR2 YYDKDF (reference sequence). Trimming removed 3 bases from V and 8 bases from J; junction bases left unmatched: 6. The CDR3 contains 14 residues. The CDR3 region has the DNA TGTGCCACCAGCAGCAGGGGGGTTCGGGAAAAACTGTTTTTT. It is translated as CATSSRGVREKLFF.

The rearrangement uses TRBV28 and TRBJ1-5; 7 bases are shared with TRBD1. CDR1 and CDR2 from the germline V gene are MDHEN and SYDVKM. The ends lost 7 bases at V and 5 bases at J; junction bases unmatched: 5. There are 13 residues in the CDR3. The CDR3 nucleotides read TGTGCCAGCACCCGGGACAGCGATCAGCCCCAGCATTTT. It translates to CASTRDSDQPQHF.

This clone has only a few counts. The chain uses TRBV7-2 and TRBJ2-7; D unclear. Trimming removed 3 bases from V and 5 bases from J, with 5 bases in between. There are 11 residues in the CDR3. Germline V lookup: CDR1 SGHTA, CDR2 FQGNSA. CDR3 in DNA: TGTGCCAGCAGCTTGTTAAACGAGCAGTACTTC. This sequence encodes CASSLLNEQYF.